What follows are 30 T cell receptor beta chains derived from one specimen sequenced in a study of T cell changes during pregnancy in multiple sclerosis. Measured with immunoSEQ multiplex PCR; TCRdb has only the in-frame clones, and not every one. The table includes tens of thousands of clones, around 93% detected once. The sequencing here drew on peripheral blood, taken after pregnancy. The receptors here all came from a female donor with multiple sclerosis, enrolled in a pregnancy study.

This clone has a single count. The chain combines TRBV30 with TRBJ1-1; unclear D gene. V dropped 7 bases and J dropped 3 bases, with 12 bases sitting between them. Germline CDR1 GTSNPN, CDR2 SVGIG (reference sequence). The CDR3 is made up of 12 amino acids. CDR3: CAFRTGYTEAFF. The CDR3 nucleotides read TGTGCCTTCCGGACGGGATACACTGAAGCTTTCTTT. The full variable domain, rest sourced from reference TRBV30 and TRBJ1-1, is SQTIHQWPATLVQPVGSPLSLECTVEGTSNPNLYWYRQAAGRGLQLLFYSVGIGQISSEVPQNLSASRPQDRQFILSSKKLLLSDSGFYLCAFRTGYTEAFFGQGTRLTVV.

This CDR3 reads CASSPRGTGANVLTF. The CDR3 nucleotides are TGTGCCAGCAGCCCACGGGGTACTGGGGCCAACGTCCTGACTTTC. This chain connects TRBV7-6 to TRBJ2-6, with D perhaps TRBD2 (5 bases). This CDR3 spans 15 amino acids. V dropped 5 bases and J dropped 2 bases, with 10 bases sitting between them. Looked up from germline, CDR1 is SGHVS and CDR2 is FNYEAQ.

The chain links TRBV4-3 to TRBJ2-5, with TRBD2 identical over 8 bases. Germline CDR1 reads LGHNA; CDR2 reads YSLEER. V lost 5 bases and J lost 5; bases outside the gene matches: 10. The CDR3 loop spans 15 amino acids. CDR3 nucleotide sequence: TGCGCCAGCAGCTATCGAGCGGGAGCGGGGGAGACCCAGTACTTC. The encoded protein is CASSYRAGAGETQYF.

The chain has TRBV4-3 and TRBJ2-4, with 13 positions matching TRBD2. CDR1 is LGHNA and CDR2 is YSLEER in the germline V gene. V dropped 1 base and J dropped 8; count of bases not matched to a gene: 11. The CDR3 sequence is 18 residues long. CDR3 sequence: CASSQVVGLAGLRDIQYF. CDR3 nucleotide sequence: TGCGCCAGCAGCCAAGTTGTGGGACTAGCGGGACTACGGGACATTCAGTACTTC.

The V gene is TRBV5-4, the J gene TRBJ2-7, with 11 bases matching TRBD2. Per the germline V gene, CDR1 is SGHNT and CDR2 is YYREEE (reference sequence). CDR3 length equals 16 residues. The V gene end was trimmed by 3 bases and the J gene end by 4 bases; junction bases not matched to a gene: 9. CDR3 region: CASSSTLGLAVYEQYF. The CDR3 DNA is TGTGCCAGCAGCTCAACCTTGGGACTAGCGGTATACGAGCAGTACTTC.

This clone was seen only once. The rearrangement joins TRBV9 to TRBJ2-1, with D uncertain. V lost 4 bases and J lost 9, with 26 bases in between. The germline V gene encodes CDR1 SGDLS and CDR2 YYNGEE. The CDR3 covers 17 residues. The CDR3 DNA sequence: TGTGCCAGCAGCCCGAGAGAGGTACGACTCCCTTCTTCTGAGCAGTTCTTC. Translation: CASSPREVRLPSSEQFF.

The chain carries TRBV7-9 and TRBJ1-1, with unresolved D. CDR3 length equals 12 residues. Per germline, CDR1 SEHNR and CDR2 FQNEAQ (reference sequence). V was cut by 1 base and J by 7 bases, with 7 bases left in between. The CDR3 coding sequence is TGTGCCAGCAGCTTAGTTGGACTTGAAGCTTTCTTT. Its translation: CASSLVGLEAFF.

CDR3 protein: CASGYSSGQAVPYGYTF. CDR3 coding DNA: TGTGCCAGCGGATATTCCTCGGGACAGGCGGTCCCATATGGCTACACCTTC. The V and J genes are TRBV27 and TRBJ1-2, with TRBD1 identical over 8 bases. Germline V gene data show CDR1 as MNHEY and CDR2 as SMNVEV (reference sequence). J gave up 5 bases and V 8 bases, and 19 bases lay outside the gene matches. The CDR3 extends over 17 amino acids.

V and J are TRBV9 and TRBJ1-3; 9 positions match TRBD1. The CDR3 length is 19 residues. The J segment lost 0 bases and the V segment lost 4 bases, leaving 14 bases of the junction unmatched. CDR1 is SGDLS, CDR2 YYNGEE, per germline. The CDR3 region is CASSQPPWDRESSGNTIYF. CDR3 coding DNA: TGTGCCAGCAGCCAGCCCCCTTGGGACAGGGAAAGCTCTGGAAACACCATATATTTT.

The chain has TRBV19 and TRBJ1-2, with 11 bases fitting TRBD1. V lost 5 bases to trimming and J lost 4 bases; unmatched junction nucleotides: 3. CDR1 is LNHDA and CDR2 is SQIVND in the germline V gene (reference sequence). This CDR3 spans 14 amino acids. CDR3 sequence: CASSGQGAFYGYTF. Written as DNA, the CDR3 is TGTGCCAGTAGTGGACAGGGGGCGTTCTATGGCTACACCTTC.

This chain joins TRBV7-2 and TRBJ2-7; D is perhaps TRBD2 (7 bases). The germline CDR1 and CDR2 sequences are SGHTA and FQGNSA. The CDR3 totals 14 residues. Trimming pared 5 bases from V and 6 bases from J, leaving 17 bases between. CDR3 in amino acids: CASSKGGGLTEQYF. The CDR3 bases are TGTGCCAGCAGCAAGGGGGGAGGGCTCACCGAGCAGTACTTC.

The chain combines TRBV28 with TRBJ2-2; 16 bases are a match to TRBD2. CDR3 length: 18 amino acids. The ends lost 6 bases at V and 4 bases at J; junction bases unmatched: 8. CDR1 MDHEN and CDR2 SYDVKM come from the germline V gene. The CDR3 nucleotides read TGTGCCAGCAGGATGGGACTAGCGGGAGGGCTTGGCACCGGGGAGCTGTTTTTT. Residues: CASRMGLAGGLGTGELFF.

The rearrangement uses TRBV28 and TRBJ2-7; 8 bases match TRBD1. Trimming took 5 bases from V and 4 from J; bases not matched to a gene: 10. This CDR3 is 15 amino acids long. The germline gives CDR1 MDHEN, CDR2 SYDVKM. CDR3 protein: CASSAPTGGVYEQYF. As DNA, the CDR3 is TGTGCCAGCAGTGCCCCTACAGGGGGTGTTTACGAGCAGTACTTC.

This clone occurred once. V and J are TRBV6-1 and TRBJ2-3; D ambiguous. The CDR3 is made up of 14 amino acids. Germline V gene data show CDR1 as MNHNS and CDR2 as SASEGT. V shed 2 bases and J shed 0 bases, with 6 bases lying between them. The CDR3, as DNA: TGTGCCAGCAGTGAACTCCCCAGCACAGATACGCAGTATTTT. Protein: CASSELPSTDTQYF.

This chain links TRBV27 with TRBJ2-5, with D maybe TRBD2 (5 bases). Germline assignment: CDR1 MNHEY and CDR2 SMNVEV (reference sequence). V gave up 2 bases and J gave up 5 bases, with 15 bases separating them. The CDR3 has 15 residues. The DNA of the CDR3 is TGTGCCAGCAGTTTAACGGCTAGTACGGGGGAGACCCAGTACTTC. As protein: CASSLTASTGETQYF.

This chain connects TRBV4-1 to TRBJ2-2; possible D gene TRBD2, 6 bases. The CDR3 runs to 18 residues. Germline CDR1 reads MGHRA; CDR2 reads YSYEKL. With 0 bases removed from V and 2 bases from J, the gap between germline ends came to 16 bases. CDR3 sequence (DNA): TGCGCCAGCAGCCAAGAAGGGCACTTAGCGGCTAACACCGGGGAGCTGTTTTTT. Encoded protein: CASSQEGHLAANTGELFF.

The rearrangement uses TRBV10-1 and TRBJ1-3; 7 nucleotides match TRBD1. With 9 bases clipped from V and 4 bases from J, the junction kept 9 bases outside the gene matches. The germline CDR1 and CDR2 sequences are WNHNN and SYGVQD (reference sequence). This CDR3 is 14 amino acids long. The CDR3 loop is CASTGVFSGNTIYF. The CDR3 nucleotides are TGCGCCAGTACAGGGGTTTTCTCCGGAAACACCATATATTTT.

This chain uses TRBV7-8 with TRBJ2-7; TRBD1 matches 8 bases. Per the germline V gene, CDR1 is SGHVS and CDR2 is FQNEAQ. The CDR3 sequence is 15 residues long. V gave up 0 bases and J gave up 2 bases; unmatched junction bases: 3. CDR3 sequence reads: CASSLAADRAYEQYF. CDR3 in DNA: TGTGCCAGCAGCTTAGCGGCGGACAGGGCCTACGAGCAGTACTTC.

The chain employs TRBV5-6 and TRBJ1-5, with D maybe TRBD1 (6 bases). CDR3 size: 16 residues. Deletions cut 2 bases from V and 4 bases from J, with 16 bases between. Germline loops: CDR1 SGHDT, CDR2 YYEEEE. In DNA, the CDR3 is TGTGCCAGCAGCTTTAGGGACAACTACTCGAATCAGCCCCAGCATTTT. Its translation is CASSFRDNYSNQPQHF.

The chain uses TRBV7-8 and TRBJ2-1, with D possibly being TRBD2 (5 bases). Germline CDR1 SGHVS, CDR2 FQNEAQ. V shed 4 bases and J shed 4 bases, with 20 bases lying between them. The CDR3 is 17 residues long. CDR3 sequence reads: CASSSDPRASRYNEQFF. For the CDR3, the DNA is TGTGCCAGCAGCTCCGACCCGAGGGCTAGCAGATACAATGAGCAGTTCTTC.

The chain uses TRBV7-9 and TRBJ2-7; D not resolved. Germline CDR1 reads SEHNR; CDR2 reads FQNEAQ (reference sequence). The CDR3 is 12 amino acids. Trimming removed 5 bases at V and 5 bases at J, with 10 bases between. The CDR3 region is CASSPRSDEQYF. As DNA, the CDR3 is TGTGCCAGCAGCCCCCGTTCTGACGAGCAGTACTTC.

V gene TRBV6-1 combines with J gene TRBJ2-7, with a possible D match to TRBD1 (5 bases). V lost 6 bases and J 0 bases, leaving 12 bases between the germline ends. The CDR3 is made up of 14 amino acids. Per germline, CDR1 MNHNS and CDR2 SASEGT. The CDR3 protein is CASRQDMYSYEQYF. CDR3 coding DNA: TGTGCCAGCAGACAGGATATGTACTCCTACGAGCAGTACTTC.

This chain links TRBV30 with TRBJ1-5; D is uncertain. The CDR3 has 11 amino acids. Germline V lookup: CDR1 GTSNPN, CDR2 SVGIG (reference sequence). Trimming pared 3 bases from V and 9 bases from J, leaving 9 bases between. The CDR3 here is CAWSDGGPQHF. CDR3 in DNA: TGTGCCTGGAGCGACGGAGGGCCCCAGCATTTT.

The J gene is TRBJ2-1, the V gene TRBV27, with a possible D match to TRBD2 (5 bases). Germline V gives CDR1 MNHEY, CDR2 SMNVEV (reference sequence). V lost 7 bases and J lost 10, with 26 bases in between. The CDR3 is 16 amino acids. This CDR3 is CASILTSPPSSGEQFF. CDR3 coding DNA: TGTGCCAGCATCCTAACCTCACCTCCTAGCTCTGGAGAGCAGTTCTTC.

The chain links TRBV4-3 to TRBJ2-3; 9 nucleotides line up with TRBD2. CDR3 size: 20 residues. V lost 0 bases and J lost 2; bases outside the gene matches: 15. Germline values: CDR1 LGHNA, CDR2 YSLEER. The CDR3 sequence is CASSQEGGSLAGTITDTQYF. The CDR3 DNA is TGCGCCAGCAGCCAAGAAGGCGGTTCGCTAGCGGGGACTATCACAGATACGCAGTATTTT.

The chain combines TRBV7-9 with TRBJ2-5, with a weak D call TRBD1 (5 bases). The V and J ends lost 2 bases and 1 base respectively, with 8 bases between them. This CDR3 is 14 amino acids long. Germline loops: CDR1 SEHNR, CDR2 FQNEAQ (reference sequence). CDR3 sequence: CASSLRQTQETQYF. The DNA of the CDR3 is TGTGCCAGCAGCTTAAGACAGACCCAAGAGACCCAGTACTTC. The complete variable domain, with remaining parts taken from reference TRBV7-9 and TRBJ2-5, reads DTGVSQNPRHKITKRGQNVTFRCDPISEHNRLYWYRQTLGQGPEFLTYFQNEAQLEKSRLLSDRFSAERPKGSFSTLEIQRTEQGDSAMYLCASSLRQTQETQYFGPGTRLLVL.

This chain connects TRBV6-1 to TRBJ1-4, with a tentative D call TRBD1 (6 bases). V was clipped by 7 bases and J by 6 bases, with 12 bases between them. The CDR3 has 13 residues. In germline, CDR1 is MNHNS, CDR2 SASEGT. CDR3 sequence reads: CASTGGPHEKLFF. Here the CDR3 DNA reads TGTGCCAGCACGGGGGGGCCTCATGAAAAACTGTTTTTT.

This clone was counted a single time. The chain couples TRBV9 to TRBJ2-5, with a tentative D call TRBD2 (6 bases). The V end lost 4 bases, the J end lost 2 bases, and 15 bases lay between the germline ends. The CDR3 covers 15 residues. CDR1 and CDR2 from the germline V gene are SGDLS and YYNGEE. The CDR3 region is CASSLSGLPQETQYF. The CDR3, as DNA: TGTGCCAGCAGCCTCTCGGGACTCCCACAAGAGACCCAGTACTTC.

V usage is TRBV29-1 and J usage is TRBJ1-1; D is possibly TRBD1 (5 bases). The germline V gene encodes CDR1 SQVTM and CDR2 ANQGSEA. The CDR3 length is 17 residues. V was trimmed by 6 bases and J by 0 bases, leaving 23 bases between them. CDR3 region: CSVPIEGTGFMNTEAFF. CDR3 DNA: TGCAGCGTCCCCATTGAAGGTACAGGTTTCATGAACACTGAAGCTTTCTTT.

The chain recombines TRBV21-1 with TRBJ2-3; TRBD2, as called in the table, went unchecked against the DNA. TRBV21-1 is termed a pseudogene. CDR3 length: 14 amino acids. CDR3 protein: CASPRVAGTDTQYF. The CDR3 coding sequence is TGTGCCAGCCCCCGAGTAGCGGGCACAGATACGCAGTATTTT.